Listed below are T cell receptor beta chains from one sample, sequenced in a study of T cell responses to AZD1222 COVID-19 vaccine. The repertoire was sequenced with immunoSEQ multiplex PCR; TCRdb's copy has only in-frame clones and lacks some. The data contain roughly 150,000 clones, 80% to 90% of them singletons. This sample comprised peripheral blood, obtained on day 0 of AZD1222 vaccination. The origin of the receptors is an adult in good health. Both conserved end residues are part of each CDR3. D genes are given only for firm matches. Rows give clone size only sometimes, using once, few, many, or a class for an expanded clone.

D: TRBD2
J: TRBJ2-7
size: NA
V: TRBV7-9
CDR3: CASSLELAGGVYEQYF
DNA: TGTGCCAGCAGCTTAGAACTAGCGGGAGGTGTCTACGAGCAGTACTTC

D: NA
J: TRBJ2-7
size: NA
V: TRBV28
CDR3: CASSLPTVYPIGHEQYF
DNA: TGTGCCAGCAGTTTGCCGACTGTCTACCCCATAGGCCACGAGCAGTACTTC

D: NA
J: TRBJ2-1
size: NA
V: TRBV3-1/TRBV3-2
CDR3: CASSQGDRYNEQFF
DNA: TGTGCCAGCAGCCAAGGGGACCGGTACAATGAGCAGTTCTTC

D: NA
J: TRBJ1-3
size: NA
V: TRBV10-3
CDR3: CAIGYGTAESALYF
DNA: TGTGCCATCGGATACGGGACGGCGGAATCGGCTCTATATTTT

D: TRBD2
J: TRBJ2-1
size: NA
V: TRBV14
CDR3: CASSQELGLAGNEQFF
DNA: TGTGCCAGCAGCCAAGAGTTAGGACTAGCGGGCAATGAGCAGTTCTTC

D: TRBD1
J: TRBJ2-5
size: NA
V: TRBV19
CDR3: CASSPNVGTGVETQYF
DNA: TGTGCCAGTAGTCCTAACGTGGGGACAGGGGTCGAGACCCAGTACTTC

D: NA
J: TRBJ2-1
size: NA
V: TRBV20-1
CDR3: CSASTWGYNEQFF
DNA: TGCAGTGCTAGTACGTGGGGCTACAATGAGCAGTTCTTC

D: NA
J: TRBJ2-3
size: NA
V: TRBV19
CDR3: CASSIDGSGGFFGGTDTQYF
DNA: TGTGCCAGTAGTATAGATGGTAGCGGAGGGTTTTTTGGTGGCACAGATACGCAGTATTTT

D: TRBD2
J: TRBJ2-3
size: NA
V: TRBV6-5
CDR3: CASTLAGTQDTQYF
DNA: TGTGCCAGCACACTAGCGGGGACCCAAGATACGCAGTATTTT

D: NA
J: TRBJ2-3
size: NA
V: TRBV9
CDR3: CASSVVGTSTDTQYF
DNA: TGTGCCAGCAGCGTAGTCGGGACTAGCACAGATACGCAGTATTTT

D: NA
J: TRBJ2-2
size: NA
V: TRBV4-3
CDR3: CASSQDSRAGELFF
DNA: TGCGCCAGCAGCCAAGATTCCAGGGCCGGGGAGCTGTTTTTT

D: TRBD1
J: TRBJ2-7
size: NA
V: TRBV19
CDR3: CASTADRGLWYF
DNA: TGTGCCAGTACCGCCGACAGGGGGCTCTGGTACTTC

D: TRBD2
J: TRBJ2-7
size: few
V: TRBV9
CDR3: CASSVSGSYEQYF
DNA: TGTGCCAGCAGCGTTAGCGGGAGCTACGAGCAGTACTTC

D: NA
J: TRBJ1-3
size: once
V: TRBV5-5
CDR3: CASSFTDGNTIYF
DNA: TGTGCCAGCAGCTTCACAGACGGAAACACCATATATTTT

D: NA
J: TRBJ2-2
size: NA
V: TRBV5-4
CDR3: CASSFAQGATGELFF
DNA: TGTGCCAGCAGCTTTGCACAGGGTGCCACCGGGGAGCTGTTTTTT

D: TRBD1
J: TRBJ2-4
size: NA
V: TRBV29-1
CDR3: CSVETGGKDIQYF
DNA: TGCAGCGTTGAGACAGGGGGCAAGGACATTCAGTACTTC

D: NA
J: TRBJ2-7
size: NA
V: TRBV5-1
CDR3: CASSSGPIYEQYF
DNA: TGCGCCAGCAGCTCCGGGCCCATCTACGAGCAGTACTTC

D: NA
J: TRBJ2-5
size: NA
V: TRBV7-2
CDR3: CASSAAPVAGNQETQYF
DNA: TGTGCCAGCAGCGCCGCCCCCGTGGCCGGAAACCAAGAGACCCAGTACTTC

D: TRBD2
J: TRBJ2-5
size: NA
V: TRBV7-6
CDR3: CASSRGTSEQETQYF
DNA: TGTGCCAGCAGCCGTGGGACTAGCGAACAAGAGACCCAGTACTTC

D: NA
J: TRBJ1-4
size: NA
V: TRBV5-1
CDR3: CASSFGTREKLFF
DNA: TGCGCCAGCAGCTTCGGGACGAGAGAAAAACTGTTTTTT

D: TRBD1
J: TRBJ1-1
size: NA
V: TRBV29-1
CDR3: CSVGRNRGGPEAFF
DNA: TGCAGCGTTGGACGCAACAGGGGAGGGCCTGAAGCTTTCTTT

D: TRBD2
J: TRBJ2-1
size: NA
V: TRBV19
CDR3: CASSIAAGDNEQFF
DNA: TGTGCCAGTAGTATTGCTGCGGGAGACAATGAGCAGTTCTTC

D: NA
J: TRBJ1-3
size: NA
V: TRBV5-5
CDR3: CASSLLRSRSGNTIYF
DNA: TGTGCCAGCAGCTTGTTAAGGTCCCGCTCTGGAAACACCATATATTTT

D: TRBD2
J: TRBJ2-7
size: few
V: TRBV4-1
CDR3: CASSPAGTRGYEQYF
DNA: TGCGCCAGCAGCCCGGCCGGGACTAGGGGTTACGAGCAGTACTTC

D: NA
J: TRBJ2-1
size: once
V: TRBV29-1
CDR3: CSVEDHGDRQFF
DNA: TGCAGCGTTGAAGATCATGGGGACCGGCAGTTCTTC

D: TRBD2
J: TRBJ2-5
size: NA
V: TRBV6-6
CDR3: CASSPPPGTSGAGTQYF
DNA: TGTGCCAGCAGTCCACCACCGGGGACTAGCGGGGCAGGGACCCAGTACTTC

D: NA
J: TRBJ2-5
size: NA
V: TRBV9
CDR3: CASSVEGVPRTETQYF
DNA: TGTGCCAGCAGCGTAGAAGGGGTACCCAGAACGGAGACCCAGTACTTC

D: NA
J: TRBJ2-3
size: NA
V: TRBV7-2
CDR3: CASSPPSTDTQYF
DNA: TGTGCCAGCAGCCCACCGAGCACAGATACGCAGTATTTT

D: NA
J: TRBJ1-2
size: NA
V: TRBV27
CDR3: CASSFRSTGLNYGYTF
DNA: TGTGCCAGCAGTTTTCGCTCCACAGGCTTAAACTATGGCTACACCTTC

D: TRBD2
J: TRBJ2-7
size: NA
V: TRBV18
CDR3: CASSPDRLAGVYEQYF
DNA: TGTGCCAGCTCACCGGATCGACTAGCGGGAGTTTACGAGCAGTACTTC

D: NA
J: TRBJ1-1
size: NA
V: TRBV4-1
CDR3: CASSVAAHTEAFF
DNA: TGCGCCAGCAGCGTCGCCGCCCACACTGAAGCTTTCTTT

D: NA
J: TRBJ2-7
size: NA
V: TRBV29-1
CDR3: CSVLAYEQYF
DNA: TGCAGCGTGCTCGCCTACGAGCAGTACTTC

D: TRBD1
J: TRBJ1-5
size: NA
V: TRBV28
CDR3: CASSSGQANQPQHF
DNA: TGTGCCAGCAGTTCAGGACAGGCCAATCAGCCCCAGCATTTT

D: NA
J: TRBJ2-2
size: NA
V: TRBV4-2
CDR3: CASSQDGSDHHTGELFF
DNA: TGTGCCAGCAGCCAAGATGGCTCGGACCATCACACCGGGGAGCTGTTTTTT

D: TRBD2
J: TRBJ2-7
size: once
V: TRBV2
CDR3: CASTKLERGSYEQYF
DNA: TGTGCCAGCACTAAATTGGAGCGGGGCTCCTACGAGCAGTACTTC